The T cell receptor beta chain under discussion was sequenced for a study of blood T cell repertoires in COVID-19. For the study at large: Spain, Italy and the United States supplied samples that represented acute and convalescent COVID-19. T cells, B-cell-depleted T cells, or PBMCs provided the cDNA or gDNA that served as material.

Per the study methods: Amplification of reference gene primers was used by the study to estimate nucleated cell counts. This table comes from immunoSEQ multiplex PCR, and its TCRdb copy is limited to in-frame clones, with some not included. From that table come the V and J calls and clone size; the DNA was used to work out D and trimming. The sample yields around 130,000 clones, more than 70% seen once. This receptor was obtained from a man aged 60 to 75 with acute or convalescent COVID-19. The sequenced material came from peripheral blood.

In DNA, the CDR3 is TGTGCCAGCAGTTACTCGGACAGCAACTATGGCTACACCTTC. It specifies CASSYSDSNYGYTF. The chain joins TRBV6-5 to TRBJ1-2, with D tentatively TRBD1 (6 bases). From germline, CDR1 is MNHEY and CDR2 SVGAGI. The V gene lost 0 bases and the J gene lost 2 bases, with 7 bases spanning the gap. The CDR3 has 14 residues.